Shown below are 18 T cell receptor beta chains from a single sample sequenced in a study of T cell responses to AZD1222 COVID-19 vaccine. Sequenced by immunoSEQ multiplex PCR; TCRdb stores in-frame clones only, minus some. This repertoire shows around 99,000 clones, about 88% found once; its top ten account for about 15%. Here the sequenced sample was peripheral blood, taken on day 0 of AZD1222 vaccination. These receptors all come from an adult in good health.

The CDR3 nucleotides are TGTGCCAGCAGTCCGGACAGGGGGCATGGCTACACCTTC. Protein sequence: CASSPDRGHGYTF. The chain couples TRBV6-6 to TRBJ1-2; 11 bases agree with TRBD1. Losses at the gene ends were 5 bases for V and 6 bases for J; bases not matched to a gene: 2. Germline values: CDR1 MNHNY, CDR2 SVGAGI (reference sequence). The CDR3 spans 13 residues.

The chain uses TRBV20-1 and TRBJ1-1; D not resolved. The CDR3 extends over 14 amino acids. CDR1 and CDR2 (germline): DFQATT, SNEGSKA (reference sequence). The germline V and J ends were trimmed by 3 bases and 0 bases, with 11 bases remaining between them. CDR3 in DNA: TGCAGTGCTAGTATAGGTTGGATGAACACTGAAGCTTTCTTT. This gives the protein CSASIGWMNTEAFF.

This chain uses TRBV7-3 with TRBJ1-1; D is uncertain. This CDR3 is 14 amino acids long. V was trimmed by 1 base and J by 2 bases, leaving 8 bases between them. The germline gives CDR1 SGHTA, CDR2 FQGTGA. Written as DNA, the CDR3 is TGTGCCAGCAGCTTAAAGTCGGGAAACACTGAAGCTTTCTTT. This translates into CASSLKSGNTEAFF.

The chain employs TRBV6-1 and TRBJ1-5; possibly TRBD1 for D (6 bases). Trimming pared 4 bases from V and 3 bases from J, leaving 16 bases between. The germline V gene has CDR1 MNHNS and CDR2 SASEGT. There are 16 residues in the CDR3. This CDR3 reads CASSGEWGLHNQPQHF. The CDR3 bases are TGTGCCAGCAGTGGAGAGTGGGGGCTCCACAATCAGCCCCAGCATTTT.

The rearrangement joins TRBV2 to TRBJ1-5; 9 nucleotides align to TRBD1. Germline lookup yields CDR1 SNHLY and CDR2 FYNNEI. This CDR3 is 16 amino acids long. V shed 7 bases, J shed 4 bases, and the junction held 11 bases outside the gene matches. CDR3 sequence (DNA): TGTGCCAGCAATATAGGACAGGGGAGGGTGAATCAGCCCCAGCATTTT. The encoded protein is CASNIGQGRVNQPQHF.

This sequence joins TRBV13 and TRBJ2-1; 11 bases fit TRBD2. The CDR3 totals 16 residues. Per the germline V gene, CDR1 is PRHDT and CDR2 is FYEKMQ (reference sequence). The junction had 11 bases not matched to a gene; V was cut back by 5 bases and J by 8 bases. CDR3 protein: CASSPFGTSGPDEQFF. In DNA form, the CDR3 reads TGTGCCAGCAGCCCATTCGGGACTAGCGGCCCGGATGAGCAGTTCTTC. Filled out from reference TRBV13 and TRBJ2-1, the complete variable domain reads AAGVIQSPRHLIKEKRETATLKCYPIPRHDTVYWYQQGPGQDPQFLISFYEKMQSDKGSIPDRFSAQQFSDYHSELNMSSLELGDSALYFCASSPFGTSGPDEQFFGPGTRLTVL.

The chain employs TRBV18 and TRBJ2-3, with a tentative D call TRBD1 (6 bases). Per the germline V gene, CDR1 is KGHSH and CDR2 is LQKENI. The CDR3 sequence is 17 residues long. Trimming left V 6 bases short and J 0 bases short, with 19 bases between. The CDR3 nucleotides read TGTGCCAGCTCCCCCCTGGGGGCAACTATTAGCACAGATACGCAGTATTTT. It codes for CASSPLGATISTDTQYF.

This chain joins TRBV2 and TRBJ2-3, with 11 bases identical to TRBD2. This CDR3 comprises 13 residues. From germline, CDR1 is SNHLY and CDR2 FYNNEI. Unmatched junction bases numbered 4, after V lost 9 bases and J lost 5 bases. The CDR3, as DNA: TGTGCCAGTAGCGGGGGGGCTGGAGATACGCAGTATTTT. This sequence encodes CASSGGAGDTQYF.

The chain is built from TRBV3-1 (or the pseudogene TRBV3-2) and TRBJ1-2; possibly TRBD1 for D (6 bases). The CDR3 length is 14 residues. Trimming shortened V by 0 bases and J by 4 bases, and 9 bases separated the two germline ends. CDR1 and CDR2 (germline): LGHDT, YNNKEL (reference sequence). The CDR3 loop is CASSQDTGTYGYTF. The CDR3, as DNA: TGTGCCAGCAGCCAAGATACAGGGACCTATGGCTACACCTTC.

The V and J genes are TRBV5-1 and TRBJ1-6, with D maybe TRBD1 (6 bases). Trimming shortened V by 0 bases and J by 2 bases, and 15 bases separated the two germline ends. The CDR3 contains 18 residues. From germline, CDR1 is SGHRS and CDR2 YFSETQ. CDR3 in DNA: TGCGCCAGCAGCTTGGACGGACCAGACAGGACCTATAATTCACCCCTCCACTTT. Translated, it gives CASSLDGPDRTYNSPLHF.

The chain uses TRBV7-8 and TRBJ1-2; D gene unclear. V was trimmed by 3 bases and J by 0 bases, leaving 5 bases between them. The germline V gene has CDR1 SGHVS and CDR2 FQNEAQ. This CDR3 comprises 13 residues. This CDR3 reads CASSFDPNYGYTF. The CDR3 DNA is TGTGCCAGCAGCTTTGACCCTAACTATGGCTACACCTTC.

In this sample, this clone turned up once. The J gene is TRBJ1-4, the V gene TRBV27; no reliable D call. Germline V gene data show CDR1 as MNHEY and CDR2 as SMNVEV (reference sequence). V lost 4 bases and J lost 3, with 21 bases in between. The CDR3 length is 18 residues. CDR3 region: CASSSQGRPLSSNEKLFF. The DNA of the CDR3 is TGTGCCAGCAGTTCCCAAGGTCGGCCTCTATCCTCTAATGAAAAACTGTTTTTT.

This chain joins TRBV9 and TRBJ1-5, with 12 positions matching TRBD1. Germline-derived CDR1 and CDR2 are SGDLS and YYNGEE. This CDR3 is 15 amino acids long. V shed 5 bases and J 6 bases; nucleotides not matched to a gene: 6. CDR3 sequence reads: CASSAGTGGVQPQHF. Written as DNA, the CDR3 is TGTGCCAGCAGTGCCGGGACAGGGGGCGTTCAGCCCCAGCATTTT.

This clone was recorded once. V and J are TRBV24-1 and TRBJ1-2; a possible D gene is TRBD1 (6 bases). Trimming removed 4 bases at V and 7 bases at J, with 18 bases between. The CDR3 runs to 15 residues. In germline, CDR1 is KGHDR, CDR2 SFDVKD. CDR3 in amino acids: CATSEGGQAESGYTF. The CDR3 DNA reads TGTGCCACCAGTGAGGGGGGCCAAGCCGAGAGTGGCTACACCTTC.

The chain has TRBV7-3 and TRBJ2-2; TRBD2 matches 7 bases. This CDR3 is 17 amino acids long. The V segment lost 5 bases and the J segment 4 bases; nucleotides outside the gene matches: 13. Germline lookup yields CDR1 SGHTA and CDR2 FQGTGA. CDR3: CASSAGRSPVITGELFF. CDR3 nucleotides: TGTGCCAGCAGCGCCGGGAGGAGTCCCGTCATCACCGGGGAGCTGTTTTTT. Full variable domain (missing parts from reference TRBV7-3 and TRBJ2-2): GAGVSQTPSNKVTEKGKYVELRCDPISGHTALYWYRQSLGQGPEFLIYFQGTGAADDSGLPNDRFFAVRPEGSVSTLKIQRTERGDSAVYLCASSAGRSPVITGELFFGEGSRLTVL.

The J gene is TRBJ1-5, the V gene TRBV28; D uncertain. Trimming cost V 4 bases and J 1 base, with 20 bases left between them. The CDR3 has 18 residues. Germline lookup yields CDR1 MDHEN and CDR2 SYDVKM. As DNA, the CDR3 is TGTGCCAGCAGTTCCCTTACCGGAGGCGATAGGAGCAATCAGCCCCAGCATTTT. Translation gives CASSSLTGGDRSNQPQHF.

The chain joins TRBV3-1 (or the pseudogene TRBV3-2) to TRBJ2-2; 7 positions agree with TRBD1. This CDR3 is 15 amino acids long. V lost 1 base to trimming and J lost 6 bases; unmatched junction nucleotides: 5. From germline, CDR1 is LGHDT and CDR2 YNNKEL (reference sequence). CDR3 DNA: TGTGCCAGCAGCCAAGGACAGGGCCGTGCCGGGGAGCTGTTTTTT. It translates to CASSQGQGRAGELFF.

The chain combines TRBV19 with TRBJ2-6; 10 positions match TRBD1. After removal of 5 bases from V and 2 bases from J, the junction contained 9 bases not matched to a gene. Looked up from germline, CDR1 is LNHDA and CDR2 is SQIVND (reference sequence). The CDR3 loop spans 18 amino acids. The CDR3 spells CASSASPGTGAGANVLTF. In DNA form, the CDR3 reads TGTGCCAGTAGTGCCAGTCCCGGGACAGGGGCTGGGGCCAACGTCCTGACTTTC. Combining the CDR3 with reference TRBV19 and TRBJ2-6 gives the whole variable domain DGGITQSPKYLFRKEGQNVTLSCEQNLNHDAMYWYRQDPGQGLRLIYYSQIVNDFQKGDIAEGYSVSREKKESFPLTVTSAQKNPTAFYLCASSASPGTGAGANVLTFGAGSRLTVL.